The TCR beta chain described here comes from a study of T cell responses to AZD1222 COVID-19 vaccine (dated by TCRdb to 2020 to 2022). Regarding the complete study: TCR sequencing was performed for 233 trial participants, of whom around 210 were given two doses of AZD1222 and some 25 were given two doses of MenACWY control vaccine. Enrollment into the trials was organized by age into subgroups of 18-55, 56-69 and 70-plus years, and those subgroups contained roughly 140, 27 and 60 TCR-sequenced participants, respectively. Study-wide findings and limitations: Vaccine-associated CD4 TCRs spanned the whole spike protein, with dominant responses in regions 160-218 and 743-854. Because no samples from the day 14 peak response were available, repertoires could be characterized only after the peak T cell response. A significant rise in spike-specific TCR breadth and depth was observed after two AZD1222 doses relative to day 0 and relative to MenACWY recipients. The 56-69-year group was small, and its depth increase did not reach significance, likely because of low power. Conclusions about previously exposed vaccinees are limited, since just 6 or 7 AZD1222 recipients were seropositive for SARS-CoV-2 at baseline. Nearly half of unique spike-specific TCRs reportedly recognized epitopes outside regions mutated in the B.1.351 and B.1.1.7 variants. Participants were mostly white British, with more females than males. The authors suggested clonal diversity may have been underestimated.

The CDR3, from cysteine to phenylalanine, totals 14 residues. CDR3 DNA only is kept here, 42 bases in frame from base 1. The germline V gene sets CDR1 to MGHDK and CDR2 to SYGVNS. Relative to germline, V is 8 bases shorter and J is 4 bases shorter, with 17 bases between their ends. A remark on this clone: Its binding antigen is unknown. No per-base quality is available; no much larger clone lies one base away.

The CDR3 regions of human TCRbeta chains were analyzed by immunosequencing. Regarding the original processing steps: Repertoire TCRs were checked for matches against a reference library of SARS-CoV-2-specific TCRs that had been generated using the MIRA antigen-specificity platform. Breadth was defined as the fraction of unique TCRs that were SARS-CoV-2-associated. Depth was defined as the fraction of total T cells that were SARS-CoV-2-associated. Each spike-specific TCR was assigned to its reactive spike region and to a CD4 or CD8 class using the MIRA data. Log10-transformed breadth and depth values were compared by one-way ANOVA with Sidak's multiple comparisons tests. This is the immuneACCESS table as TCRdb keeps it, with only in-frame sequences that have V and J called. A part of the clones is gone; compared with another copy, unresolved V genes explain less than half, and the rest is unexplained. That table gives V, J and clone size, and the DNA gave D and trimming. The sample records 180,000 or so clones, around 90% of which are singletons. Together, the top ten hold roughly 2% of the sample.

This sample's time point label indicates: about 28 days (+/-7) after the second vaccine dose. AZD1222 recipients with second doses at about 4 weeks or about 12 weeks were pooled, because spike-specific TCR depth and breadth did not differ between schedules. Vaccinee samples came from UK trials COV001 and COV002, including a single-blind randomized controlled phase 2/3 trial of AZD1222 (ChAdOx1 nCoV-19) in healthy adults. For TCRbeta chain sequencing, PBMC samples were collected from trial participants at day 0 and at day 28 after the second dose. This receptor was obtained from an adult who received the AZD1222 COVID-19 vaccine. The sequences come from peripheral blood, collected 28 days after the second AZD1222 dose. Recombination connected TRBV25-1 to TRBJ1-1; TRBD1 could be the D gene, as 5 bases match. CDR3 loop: CASGLLEGTTEAFF. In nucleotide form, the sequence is TGTGCCAGCGGGTTGCTTGAAGGGACCACTGAAGCTTTCTTT. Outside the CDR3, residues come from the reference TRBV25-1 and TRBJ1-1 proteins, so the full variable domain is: EADIYQTPRYLVIGTGKKITLECSQTMGHDKMYWYQQDPGMELHLIHYSYGVNSTEKGDLSSESTVSRIRTEHFPLTLESARPSHTSQYLCASGLLEGTTEAFFGQGTRLTVV.